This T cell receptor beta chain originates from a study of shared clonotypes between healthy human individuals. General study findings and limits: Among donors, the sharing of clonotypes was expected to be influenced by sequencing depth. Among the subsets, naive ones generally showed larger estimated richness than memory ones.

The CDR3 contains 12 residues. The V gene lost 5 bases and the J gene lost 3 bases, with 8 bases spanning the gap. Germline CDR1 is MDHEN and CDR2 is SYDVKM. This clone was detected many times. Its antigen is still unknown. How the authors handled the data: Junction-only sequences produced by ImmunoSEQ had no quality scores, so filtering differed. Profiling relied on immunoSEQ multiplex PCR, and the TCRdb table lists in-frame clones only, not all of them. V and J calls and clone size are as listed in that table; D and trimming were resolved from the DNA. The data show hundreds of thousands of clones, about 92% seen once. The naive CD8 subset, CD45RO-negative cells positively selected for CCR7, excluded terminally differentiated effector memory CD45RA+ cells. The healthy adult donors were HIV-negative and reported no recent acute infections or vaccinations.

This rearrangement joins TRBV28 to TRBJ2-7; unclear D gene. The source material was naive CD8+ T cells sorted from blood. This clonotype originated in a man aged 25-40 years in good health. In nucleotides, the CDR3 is TGTGCCAGCAGTCACATAGACTACGAGCAGTACTTC. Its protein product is CASSHIDYEQYF.